A single sample is the source of the 18 T cell receptor beta chains below, sequenced in a study of regulatory T cells in long-lasting Graves disease. Time point specified: newly diagnosed GD, antithyroid drugs for less than 3 months. Extracted PBMC RNA gave rise to the TCR library. Sequencing libraries for TCR beta were prepared with iRepertoire HTBI primers and Arm-PCR of CDR3 regions. Via MiXCR, TCRdb re-called the multiplex PCR reads, giving one row per CDR3 protein. The sample shows more than 400,000 distinct CDR3 sequences, roughly 17% of them seen only once. This sample was shared with a second study, whose subject was T cells in Graves' hyperthyroidism and ophthalmopathy.

The specimen was peripheral blood mononuclear cells (PBMCs), collected at new diagnosis, from a patient treated with antithyroid drugs. The receptors here all came from a woman aged 25-40 years with Graves disease.

Here the CDR3 reads CASNDRVGREQFF. For the CDR3, the DNA is TGCGCCAGCAACGACAGGGTTGGTCGTGAGCAGTTCTTC. The chain couples TRBV5-1 to TRBJ2-1; 7 nucleotides match TRBD1. Germline assignment: CDR1 SGHRS and CDR2 YFSETQ. V was pared by 6 bases and J by 9 bases, with 9 bases of the junction left unmatched. This CDR3 spans 13 amino acids.

This clonotype was detected ten times or more. The rearrangement links TRBV10-3 to TRBJ2-1; 10 nucleotides agree with TRBD2. Germline V gene sequence: CDR1 ENHRY, CDR2 SYGVKD. V shed 11 bases and J 6 bases; nucleotides not matched to a gene: 10. CDR3 length equals 14 residues. The CDR3 loop reads CAASWASGSNEQFF. CDR3 coding DNA: TGTGCCGCCTCTTGGGCTAGCGGGAGCAATGAGCAGTTCTTC.

This clonotype was picked up many times. The chain joins TRBV7-2 to TRBJ1-2; D is ambiguous. CDR1 is SGHTA and CDR2 is FQGNSA in the germline V gene. The V and J ends lost 6 bases and 3 bases respectively, with 8 bases between them. The CDR3 consists of 12 residues. CDR3 in amino acids: CASSFTDYGYTF. The CDR3 DNA sequence: TGTGCCAGCAGTTTCACTGACTATGGCTACACCTTC.

The V gene is TRBV29-1, the J gene TRBJ2-1; 11 bases agree with TRBD2. The V gene's germline CDR1 is SQVTM and CDR2 ANQGSEA. V lost 6 bases, J lost 5 bases, and 6 bases stayed unmatched. CDR3 length: 14 residues. This CDR3 reads CSVIAGGPHNEQFF. As DNA, the CDR3 is TGCAGCGTGATAGCGGGAGGGCCCCACAATGAGCAGTTCTTC.

About this clonotype: An end of the junction differs from the germline gene, which may be a read error. The chain employs TRBV27 and TRBJ2-1; the match to TRBD2 covers 11 bases. CDR3 size: 15 residues. Germline values: CDR1 MNHEY, CDR2 SMNVEV (reference sequence). This CDR3 reads CVSSPGTSGNNEQFF. The CDR3 bases are TGTGTCAGCAGTCCGGGGACTAGCGGTAACAATGAGCAGTTCTTC.

Ten or more counts support this clonotype. The junction departs from germline at one end; a sequencing error may be responsible. The chain recombines TRBV7-7 with TRBJ2-1; no definite D call. Germline assignment: CDR1 SSHAT and CDR2 FNYEAQ (reference sequence). This CDR3 has 14 amino acids. The CDR3 DNA follows: TGTGCTAGCAGCTTAGATGCTACCAACAATGAGCAGTTCTTC. It encodes CASSLDATNNEQFF.

There are many counts of this clonotype. The chain has TRBV28 and TRBJ1-5, with a weak D call TRBD1 (5 bases). Trimming took off 5 bases at V and 6 bases at J, with 11 bases between the two ends. This CDR3 comprises 13 residues. Per germline, CDR1 MDHEN and CDR2 SYDVKM. The CDR3 region has the DNA TGTGCCAGCAGTCTCCATGGGGGTCAGCCCCAGCATTTT. It codes for CASSLHGGQPQHF.

This clonotype was detected many times. The gene calls are TRBV12-3 or TRBV12-4 and TRBJ2-2; D remains unclear. This CDR3 region has 13 residues. Trimming pared 4 bases from V and 7 bases from J, leaving 10 bases between. The CDR3 spells CASSYYAGGELFF. The CDR3, as DNA: TGTGCCAGCAGTTATTATGCTGGCGGGGAGCTGTTTTTT.

This clonotype was found many times. The chain links TRBV27 to TRBJ1-5; a weak D match, TRBD1 (6 bases). The CDR3 has 13 residues. CDR1 is MNHEY, CDR2 SMNVEV, per germline (reference sequence). V lost 0 bases and J lost 10, with 10 bases in between. The CDR3 region has the DNA TGTGCCAGCAGTTTATCGAAACAGGGTCCCCAGCATTTT. This encodes CASSLSKQGPQHF.

This clonotype occurred many times. The J gene is TRBJ2-5, the V gene TRBV18; TRBD2 might be the D (6 bases). This CDR3 is built from 15 residues. The germline CDR1 and CDR2 sequences are KGHSH and LQKENI. V lost 0 bases and J 7 bases, leaving 15 bases between the germline ends. In DNA, the CDR3 is TGTGCCAGCTCACCACCAACTAGCTTCCTAGGGACCCAGTACTTC. It is translated as CASSPPTSFLGTQYF.

This clonotype was observed many times. V usage is TRBV6-5 and J usage is TRBJ2-1; D is unresolved. V lost 0 bases to trimming and J lost 10 bases, with 10 bases between them. The germline V gene has CDR1 MNHEY and CDR2 SVGAGI. The CDR3 length is 13 residues. This CDR3 reads CASSYSNWVEQFF. The CDR3 nucleotides read TGTGCCAGCAGTTACTCGAATTGGGTCGAGCAGTTCTTC.

The J gene is TRBJ2-2, the V gene TRBV5-5; D gene uncertain. Germline CDR1 SGHKS, CDR2 YYEKEE (reference sequence). The CDR3 covers 13 residues. V lost 0 bases and J lost 10, with 10 bases in between. This CDR3 is CASSLATAPELFF. For the CDR3, the DNA is TGTGCCAGCAGCTTGGCCACAGCCCCGGAGCTGTTTTTT.

Many counts were recorded for this clonotype. CDR3 coding DNA: TGCAGTGCTAGAGGGACATACTCCTACGAGCAGTACTTC. Encoded protein: CSARGTYSYEQYF. The gene calls are TRBV20-1 and TRBJ2-7; D perhaps matches TRBD1 (5 bases). The CDR3 is 13 amino acids. The germline V and J ends were trimmed by 1 base and 0 bases, with 7 bases remaining between them. In germline, CDR1 is DFQATT, CDR2 SNEGSKA (reference sequence).

This clonotype was seen ten or more times. The chain uses TRBV2 and TRBJ2-5; no reliable D call. Trimming took 6 bases from V and 4 from J, leaving 18 bases between them. This CDR3 is built from 15 residues. Germline CDR1 SNHLY, CDR2 FYNNEI. The CDR3 reads CASRAGRALGETQYF. CDR3 DNA: TGTGCCAGCAGGGCCGGAAGGGCCTTGGGAGAGACCCAGTACTTC.

This clonotype was seen ten or more times. The chain recombines TRBV5-1 with TRBJ2-1, with D tentatively TRBD1 (6 bases). With 4 bases removed from V and 5 bases from J, the gap between germline ends came to 13 bases. The CDR3 sequence is 14 residues long. Per germline, CDR1 SGHRS and CDR2 YFSETQ. The CDR3 region is CASSTGQLDNEQFF. In DNA form, the CDR3 reads TGCGCCAGCAGCACCGGACAGTTAGACAATGAGCAGTTCTTC.

This clonotype was recorded many times. The V and J genes are TRBV20-1 and TRBJ2-1, with D possibly being TRBD1 or TRBD2 (5 bases each). Germline CDR1 is DFQATT and CDR2 is SNEGSKA (reference sequence). V was clipped by 6 bases and J by 7 bases, with 22 bases between them. The CDR3 contains 15 residues. This chain's CDR3 is CSANRDRPIHNEQFF. CDR3 nucleotide sequence: TGCAGTGCAAATCGGGACCGACCAATTCATAATGAGCAGTTCTTC.

This clonotype was seen ten or more times. A single base separates this from a much larger clone, so it may be a read error. The V gene is TRBV7-2, the J gene TRBJ1-1, with D possibly TRBD1 on 6 matching bases. The germline V gene encodes CDR1 SGHTA and CDR2 FQGNSA. V was cut by 6 bases and J by 1 base, with 15 bases left in between. The CDR3 has 15 residues. The CDR3 nucleotides read TGTGCCAGCAGACGTGACAGGAGTGGGAACACTGAAGCTTTCTTT. It codes for CASRRDRSGNTEAFF.

The rearrangement joins TRBV20-1 to TRBJ2-3, with D unclear. V dropped 3 bases and J dropped 0 bases, with 13 bases sitting between them. The CDR3 is made up of 15 amino acids. The V gene's germline CDR1 is DFQATT and CDR2 SNEGSKA (reference sequence). CDR3 bases: TGCAGTGCTAGGGCACCCTGGGGTAGCACAGATACGCAGTATTTT. Its translation: CSARAPWGSTDTQYF.